The 7 T cell receptor beta chains below were found in one sample sequenced in a study of blood T cells in healthy people across ages. A second PCR of about 7 to 12 cycles used a sample-barcoded 5' primer and a J-beta primer mix. TCRdb recomputed calls from the 5' RACE reads with MiXCR, one row per CDR3 protein. The repertoire includes under 1,000,000 distinct CDR3 sequences, 35% to 40% of them detected once, and around 13% sits in the top ten. Specimen: blood. The receptor source for this set is a man between 18 and 29 years old in good health.

Concerning this clonotype: The CDR3 does not close with the conserved phenylalanine or tryptophan, likely indicating a read error. The chain recombines TRBV5-1 with TRBJ2-1; TRBD2 might be the D (5 bases). The V end lost 5 bases, the J end lost 7 bases, and 10 bases lay between the germline ends. The CDR3 has 12 amino acids. Germline loops: CDR1 SGHRS, CDR2 YFSETQ. The DNA of the CDR3 is TGCGCCAGCAGTCGGGATGGGAATGAGCAGTTCTTA. Encoded protein: CASSRDGNEQFL.

This chain connects TRBV6-6 to TRBJ2-5, with 9 bases fitting TRBD1. The germline V gene encodes CDR1 MNHNY and CDR2 SVGAGI (reference sequence). V was pared by 6 bases and J by 1 base, with 6 bases of the junction left unmatched. CDR3 length: 15 residues. In DNA form, the CDR3 reads TGTGCCAGCAGGTCGACAGGGGGGCTCCAAGAGACCCAGTACTTC. It yields the protein CASRSTGGLQETQYF.

This clonotype was counted only a few times. The chain combines TRBV20-1 with TRBJ1-1; the match to TRBD1 covers 8 bases. The CDR3 totals 14 residues. The germline V gene encodes CDR1 DFQATT and CDR2 SNEGSKA (reference sequence). After removal of 2 bases from V and 4 bases from J, the junction contained 6 bases not matched to a gene. The CDR3 is CSARLAGGGTEAFF. DNA of the CDR3: TGCAGTGCTAGATTAGCAGGGGGCGGCACTGAAGCTTTCTTT.

The DNA for the CDR3 is TGTGCCACCGGAAACCCCCTACTACGCGGGGACTATGGCTACACCTTC. Its translation is CATGNPLLRGDYGYTF. The rearrangement uses TRBV28 and TRBJ1-2; unclear D gene. V was pared by 10 bases and J by 3 bases, with 24 bases between. The CDR3 loop spans 16 amino acids. Germline CDR1 MDHEN, CDR2 SYDVKM.

This clonotype was counted between two and nine times. This chain uses TRBV4-2 with TRBJ1-2; D gene unclear. The CDR3 has 14 residues. CDR1 and CDR2 from the germline V gene are LGHNA and YNFKEQ. Trimming removed 0 bases at V and 9 bases at J, with 14 bases between. The CDR3 nucleotides read TGTGCCAGCAGCCAAGAAAAATTCGGCTGGAGCTACACCTTC. It codes for CASSQEKFGWSYTF.

V and J are TRBV25-1 and TRBJ2-7, with a tentative D call TRBD1 (6 bases). V lost 4 bases and J 0 bases, leaving 19 bases between the germline ends. Germline CDR1 is MGHDK and CDR2 is SYGVNS. This CDR3 spans 17 amino acids. The CDR3 loop reads CASSVRDRTALSYEQYF. DNA for the CDR3: TGTGCCAGCAGTGTACGAGACAGGACAGCTCTCTCCTACGAGCAGTACTTC.

The sample holds many counts of this clonotype. V usage is TRBV29-1 and J usage is TRBJ1-2; the match to TRBD1 covers 7 bases. V lost 3 bases to trimming and J lost 4 bases; unmatched junction nucleotides: 2. CDR3 length equals 12 residues. CDR1 is SQVTM, CDR2 ANQGSEA, per germline. CDR3 sequence: CSVEDRPYGYTF. CDR3 nucleotide sequence: TGCAGCGTTGAGGACAGGCCCTATGGCTACACCTTC.